This T cell receptor (beta chain) was sequenced in a study of cytomegalovirus exposure and HLA in healthy donors. With 60 Vbeta and 13 Jbeta primers, the PCR was carried out. Sequencing used immunoSEQ multiplex PCR; TCRdb keeps in-frame clones, though not all of them. The sample records roughly 80,000 clones, approximately 84% being singletons. The V gene's germline CDR1 is SGDLS and CDR2 YYNGEE. There are 18 residues in the CDR3. The ends were cut back, 3 bases at V and 4 bases at J, with 20 bases in the middle. Notes on the study in general: Presence/absence analysis assumed near-uniform sequencing depth across donors. The study carried out a later analysis of TCR beta sequences. It associated approximately 15,000 of them with specific HLA alleles at a false discovery rate of 0.05. Investigators reported 150 to 200 TCR beta chains as tied to cytomegalovirus.

A word on this clone: What it binds is unknown.

The sequenced material came from PBMCs. The chain joins TRBV9 to TRBJ2-6, with D possibly matching TRBD2 (6 bases). The receptor was isolated from a woman between 45 and 65 years old in good health and CMV-seronegative. CDR3 sequence: CASSGRGWVGPGANVLTF. The CDR3 region has the DNA TGTGCCAGCAGCGGGCGGGGCTGGGTGGGGCCGGGGGCCAACGTCCTGACTTTC. Together with reference TRBV9 and TRBJ2-6, the CDR3 gives the full variable domain: DSGVTQTPKHLITATGQRVTLRCSPRSGDLSVYWYQQSLDQGLQFLIQYYNGEERAKGNILERFSAQQFPDLHSELNLSSLELGDSALYFCASSGRGWVGPGANVLTFGAGSRLTVL.